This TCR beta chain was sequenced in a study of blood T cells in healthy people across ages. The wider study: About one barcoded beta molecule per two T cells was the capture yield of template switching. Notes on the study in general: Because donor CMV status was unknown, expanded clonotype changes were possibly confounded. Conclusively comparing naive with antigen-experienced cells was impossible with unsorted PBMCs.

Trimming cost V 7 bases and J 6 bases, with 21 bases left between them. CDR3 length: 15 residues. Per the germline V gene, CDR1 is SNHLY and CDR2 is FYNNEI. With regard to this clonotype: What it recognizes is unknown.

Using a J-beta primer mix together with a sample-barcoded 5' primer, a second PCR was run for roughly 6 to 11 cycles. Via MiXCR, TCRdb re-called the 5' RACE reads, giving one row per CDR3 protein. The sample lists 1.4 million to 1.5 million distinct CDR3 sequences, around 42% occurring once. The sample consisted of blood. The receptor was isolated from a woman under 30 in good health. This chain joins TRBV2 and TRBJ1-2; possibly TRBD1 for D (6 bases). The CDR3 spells CASKHHRQVRDGYTF. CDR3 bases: TGTGCCAGCAAACACCATCGACAGGTTCGCGATGGCTACACCTTC.